Described below is a single TCR beta chain sequence and its context. Its antigen remains unidentified. This record belongs to a study of T-cell reconstitution after alpha-beta-depleted transplantation in children. The CDR3 runs to 11 residues. Germline V gene lookup returns CDR1 SGHRS and CDR2 YFSETQ. V gave up 3 bases and J gave up 12 bases, with 12 bases separating them. For TCRbeta, the library was prepared with unique molecular identifiers. Each CDR3 protein gets one entry after TCRdb re-called the PCR reads with MiXCR. The table includes 300,000 or so distinct CDR3 sequences, 23% detected once. Study outcomes and limitations: Approximately two months post-transplant, alpha-beta T cells reportedly originated from several hundred expanded graft clones.

The material sequenced was PBMCs, mostly from graft donor cells, taken 180 days after TCRalphabeta/CD19-depleted stem cell transplant. The rearrangement links TRBV5-1 to TRBJ1-2, with a tentative D call TRBD1 (6 bases). This clonotype was obtained from a male patient under 18 who had a stem cell transplant for acute lymphoblastic leukemia, so the T cells may come from the graft donor. In DNA, the CDR3 is TGCGCCAGCAGCTCAGGGGACTCCGACACCTTC. Its translation is CASSSGDSDTF.